This T cell receptor beta chain was retrieved from a study of blood T cell repertoires in COVID-19. Turning to the study itself: The United States, Italy and Spain supplied acute and convalescent COVID-19 samples. In each case, the material was cDNA or gDNA derived from T cells, B-cell-depleted T cells, or PBMCs.

The authors' processing: Amplification of reference gene primers provided the estimated nucleated cell counts. Measured with immunoSEQ multiplex PCR; TCRdb has only the in-frame clones, and not every one. The V and J calls and clone size are taken from that table; D and trimming were inferred from the DNA. Found here are about 70,000 clones, about nine tenths of them singletons; the top ten hold over 10%. V was pared by 5 bases and J by 0 bases, with 14 bases between. Germline V CDR1 and CDR2: ENHRY, SYGVKD. The CDR3 has 15 residues. The chain links TRBV10-3 to TRBJ2-7, with no clear D. The sequenced material came from peripheral blood. This receptor was identified in an older woman with acute or convalescent COVID-19. The CDR3 loop is CAISPTRPSSYEQYF. CDR3 coding DNA: TGTGCCATCAGTCCGACTCGACCTAGCTCCTACGAGCAGTACTTC.